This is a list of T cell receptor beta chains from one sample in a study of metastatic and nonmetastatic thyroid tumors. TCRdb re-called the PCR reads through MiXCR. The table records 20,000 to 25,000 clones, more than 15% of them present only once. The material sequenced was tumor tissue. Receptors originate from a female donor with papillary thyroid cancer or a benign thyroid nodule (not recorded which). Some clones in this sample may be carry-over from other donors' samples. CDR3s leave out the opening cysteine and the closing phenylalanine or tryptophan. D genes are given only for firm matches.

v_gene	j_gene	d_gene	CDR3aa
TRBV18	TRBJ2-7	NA	ASSPARTYEHY
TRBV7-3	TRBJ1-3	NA	ASSISRGNTIY
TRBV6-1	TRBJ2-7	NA	ASSPGGFYEQY
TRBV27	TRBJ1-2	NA	ASSLGRRGGYT
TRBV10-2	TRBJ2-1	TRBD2	ASSDLLAGGYNEQF
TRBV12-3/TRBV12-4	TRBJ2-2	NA	ASSLTQGLTGELF
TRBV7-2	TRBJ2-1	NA	ASSLVGGISNEQF
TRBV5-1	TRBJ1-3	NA	ASSLEGNTIY
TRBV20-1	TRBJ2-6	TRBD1	SARETGTPTSGANVLT
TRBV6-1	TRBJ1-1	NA	ASSEVLGTNTEAF
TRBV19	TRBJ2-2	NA	ASSYSHANTGELF
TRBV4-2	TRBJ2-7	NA	ASSQGQDYEQY
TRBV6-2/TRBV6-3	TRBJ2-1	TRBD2	ASSPTSGGPAVREQF
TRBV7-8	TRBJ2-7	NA	ASSHGNGKRRYEQY
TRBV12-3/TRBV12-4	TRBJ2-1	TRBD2	ASILCVAGPSYNEQF
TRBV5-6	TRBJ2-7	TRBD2	ASSFPWGLAGGRVQY
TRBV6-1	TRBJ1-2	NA	ASRFSLGGDGYT
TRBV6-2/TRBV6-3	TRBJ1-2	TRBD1	ASSPPGQGYGYT
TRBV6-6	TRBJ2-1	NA	ASSYSRFRGEDNEQF
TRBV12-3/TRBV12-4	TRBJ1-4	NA	ASSRPGTFNEKLF
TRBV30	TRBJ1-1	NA	AWVWGAEAF
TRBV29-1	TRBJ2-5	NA	SVQSFQETQY
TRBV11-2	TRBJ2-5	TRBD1	ASSMGTVGETQY
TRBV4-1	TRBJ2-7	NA	ASSPDSSYEQY
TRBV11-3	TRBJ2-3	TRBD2	ASSVGSSGGADTQY
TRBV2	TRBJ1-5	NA	ASSYTGRNQPQH
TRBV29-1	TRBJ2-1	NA	SPFNEQF
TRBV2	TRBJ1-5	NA	ASSEKSKILGIRPNQPQH
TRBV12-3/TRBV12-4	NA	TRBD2	ASSLRGDSTSSNNEQF
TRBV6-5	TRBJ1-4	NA	ASSFLEGPNEKLF
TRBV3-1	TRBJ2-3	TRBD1	ASSQVARGRNHKTDTQY
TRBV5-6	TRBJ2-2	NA	ASRRQGMGTGELF
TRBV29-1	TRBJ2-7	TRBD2	SALADISYEQY
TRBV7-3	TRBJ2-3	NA	ASSTSQGSDTQY
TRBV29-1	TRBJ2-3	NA	SVESPWRVGTDTQY
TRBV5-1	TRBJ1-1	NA	ASSLAQNTEAF
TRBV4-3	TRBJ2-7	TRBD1	ASSQDGTGTDEQY
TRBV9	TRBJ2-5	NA	ASSRAASQETQY